This TCR beta chain was recorded in a study of blood T cells in healthy people across ages. V lost 6 bases, J lost 2 bases, and 5 bases stayed unmatched. The CDR3 is 14 residues long. The germline CDR1 and CDR2 sequences are ENHRY and SYGVKD. Primers used in a second PCR of about 6 to 11 cycles were a sample-barcoded 5' primer and a J-beta primer mix. In TCRdb, the 5' RACE reads were re-called with MiXCR into one record per CDR3 protein. The table includes 500,000 to 650,000 distinct CDR3 sequences, over 25% detected once. This same sample was also taken into another study, of T cells of mothers and their children.

Sequences were obtained from blood. This chain connects TRBV10-3 to TRBJ2-3, with TRBD1 identical over 7 bases. This TCR was recovered from a boy aged 2 to 10 in good health. CDR3 protein: CAIRPGTVTDTQYF. Written as DNA, the CDR3 is TGTGCCATCAGACCCGGGACAGTCACAGATACGCAGTATTTT.